This T cell receptor beta chain stems from a study of T cell responses to AZD1222 COVID-19 vaccine. Trimming pared 1 base from V and 1 base from J, leaving 5 bases between. The CDR3 loop spans 15 amino acids. Germline loops: CDR1 SGHTA, CDR2 FQGNSA. TCRdb's copy holds only in-frame clones and misses some; the assay was immunoSEQ multiplex PCR. The table lists about 130,000 clones, approximately 91% of them singletons. Specimen: peripheral blood, collected 28 days after the second AZD1222 dose. The clonotype originates from an adult who received the AZD1222 COVID-19 vaccine. The chain has TRBV7-2 and TRBJ1-6; no definite D call. CDR3 DNA sequence: TGTGCCAGCAGCTTAGGCAAGTCCTATAATTCACCCCTCCACTTT. Translated, it gives CASSLGKSYNSPLHF.